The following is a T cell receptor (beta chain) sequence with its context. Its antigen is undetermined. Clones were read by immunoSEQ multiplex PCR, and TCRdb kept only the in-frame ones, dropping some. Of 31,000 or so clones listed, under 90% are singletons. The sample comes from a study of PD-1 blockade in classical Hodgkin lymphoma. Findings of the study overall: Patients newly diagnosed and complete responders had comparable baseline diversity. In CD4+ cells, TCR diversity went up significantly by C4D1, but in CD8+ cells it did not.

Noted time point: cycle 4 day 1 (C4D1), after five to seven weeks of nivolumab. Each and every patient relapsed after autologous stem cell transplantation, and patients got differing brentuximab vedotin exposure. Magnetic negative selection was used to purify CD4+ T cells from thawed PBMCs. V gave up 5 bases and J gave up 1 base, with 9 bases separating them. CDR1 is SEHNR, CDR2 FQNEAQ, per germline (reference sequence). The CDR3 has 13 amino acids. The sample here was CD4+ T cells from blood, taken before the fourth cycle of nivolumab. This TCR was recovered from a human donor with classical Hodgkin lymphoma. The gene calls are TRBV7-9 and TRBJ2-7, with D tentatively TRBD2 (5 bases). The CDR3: CASSAGGSYEQYF. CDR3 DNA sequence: TGTGCCAGCAGCGCAGGAGGATCCTACGAGCAGTACTTC.